These 2 T cell receptor beta chains originate from one sample sequenced in a study of PD-L1 blockade in urothelial cancer. Here immunoSEQ multiplex PCR was the method, and the copy in TCRdb shows in-frame clones only, minus some. The sample holds about 72,000 clones, around 85% seen once. Regarding time point: pretreatment peripheral blood. This material consisted of PBMCs, taken around atezolizumab (anti-PD-L1) treatment. These receptors came from a man aged 55 to 69 with urothelial cancer.

The chain links TRBV18 to TRBJ1-4; TRBD1 aligns across 7 bases. Germline V lookup: CDR1 KGHSH, CDR2 LQKENI. There are 15 residues in the CDR3. V was clipped by 3 bases and J by 6 bases; unmatched bases: 7. CDR3 amino acids: CASSPIGTGDEKLFF. The DNA for the CDR3 is TGTGCCAGCTCACCGATAGGAACAGGGGATGAAAAACTGTTTTTT.

This clone was seen more than once but under ten times. The genes are TRBV19 and TRBJ1-6; no reliable D call. The CDR3 is 15 amino acids. Germline assignment: CDR1 LNHDA and CDR2 SQIVND (reference sequence). V was trimmed by 5 bases and J by 7 bases, leaving 15 bases between them. The CDR3 is CASSVQPLKNSPLHF. As DNA, the CDR3 is TGTGCCAGTAGTGTACAACCTCTCAAGAATTCACCCCTCCACTTT.